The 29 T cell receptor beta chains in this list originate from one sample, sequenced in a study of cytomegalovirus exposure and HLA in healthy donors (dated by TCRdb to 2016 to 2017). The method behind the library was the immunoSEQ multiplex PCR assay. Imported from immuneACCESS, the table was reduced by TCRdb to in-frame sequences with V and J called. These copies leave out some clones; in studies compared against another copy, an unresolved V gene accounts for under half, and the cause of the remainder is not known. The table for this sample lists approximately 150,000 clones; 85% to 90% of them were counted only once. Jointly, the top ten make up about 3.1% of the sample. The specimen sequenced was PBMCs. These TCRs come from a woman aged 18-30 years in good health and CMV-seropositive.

CDR3 region: CASSSGQGYEQYF. The CDR3 region has the DNA TGTGCCAGCAGCTCGGGACAGGGCTACGAGCAGTACTTC. The chain combines TRBV11-1 with TRBJ2-7; 9 bases map to TRBD1. This CDR3 is built from 13 residues. The junction had 1 base not matched to a gene; V was cut back by 4 bases and J by 3 bases. Germline CDR1 reads SGHAT; CDR2 reads FQDESV (reference sequence).

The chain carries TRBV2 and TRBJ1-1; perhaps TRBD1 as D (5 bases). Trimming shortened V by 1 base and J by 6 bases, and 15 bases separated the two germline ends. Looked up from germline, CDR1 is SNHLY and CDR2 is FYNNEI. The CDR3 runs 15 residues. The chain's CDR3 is CASSEGALRGSEAFF. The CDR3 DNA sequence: TGTGCCAGCAGTGAAGGGGCACTGCGGGGGTCTGAAGCTTTCTTT.

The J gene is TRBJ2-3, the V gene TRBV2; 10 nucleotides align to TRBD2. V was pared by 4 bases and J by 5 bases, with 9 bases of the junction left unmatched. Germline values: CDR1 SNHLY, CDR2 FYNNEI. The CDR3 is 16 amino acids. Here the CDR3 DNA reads TGTGCCAGCAGTGGGCCCCTAGCGGGAGTTGGAGATACGCAGTATTTT. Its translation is CASSGPLAGVGDTQYF.

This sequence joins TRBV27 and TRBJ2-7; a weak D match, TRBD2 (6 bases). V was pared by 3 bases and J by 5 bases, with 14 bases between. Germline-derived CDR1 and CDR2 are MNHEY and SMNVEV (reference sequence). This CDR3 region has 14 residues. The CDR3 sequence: CASSLFPGGNEQYF. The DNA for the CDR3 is TGTGCCAGCAGTTTGTTCCCGGGCGGGAACGAGCAGTACTTC.

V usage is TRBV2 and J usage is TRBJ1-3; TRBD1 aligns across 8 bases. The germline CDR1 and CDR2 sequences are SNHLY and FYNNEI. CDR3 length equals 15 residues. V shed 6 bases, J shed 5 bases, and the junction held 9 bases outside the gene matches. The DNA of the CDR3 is TGTGCCAGCAGGGCAGGGGGCGACGGCAGAAACACCATATATTTT. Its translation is CASRAGGDGRNTIYF. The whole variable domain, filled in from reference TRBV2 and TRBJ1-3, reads EPEVTQTPSHQVTQMGQEVILRCVPISNHLYFYWYRQILGQKVEFLVSFYNNEISEKSEIFDDQFSVERPDGSNFTLKIRSTKLEDSAMYFCASRAGGDGRNTIYFGEGSWLTVV.

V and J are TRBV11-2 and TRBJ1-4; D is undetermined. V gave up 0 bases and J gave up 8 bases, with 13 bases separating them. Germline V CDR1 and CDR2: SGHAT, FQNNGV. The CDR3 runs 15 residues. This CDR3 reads CASSLDRGGFEKLFF. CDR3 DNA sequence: TGTGCCAGCAGCTTAGATCGCGGAGGGTTCGAAAAACTGTTTTTT.

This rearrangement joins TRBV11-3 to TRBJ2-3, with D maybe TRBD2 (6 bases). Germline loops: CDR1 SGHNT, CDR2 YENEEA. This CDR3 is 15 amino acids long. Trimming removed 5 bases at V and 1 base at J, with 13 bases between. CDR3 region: CASSRRQRGTDTQYF. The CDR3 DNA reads TGTGCCAGCAGCCGCAGGCAGCGGGGCACAGATACGCAGTATTTT.

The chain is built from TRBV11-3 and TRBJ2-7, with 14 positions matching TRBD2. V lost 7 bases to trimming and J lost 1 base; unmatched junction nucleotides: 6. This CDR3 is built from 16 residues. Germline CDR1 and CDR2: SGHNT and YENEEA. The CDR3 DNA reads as TGTGCCAGCAACTCAGGGACTAGCGGGAGTTCCTACGAGCAGTACTTC. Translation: CASNSGTSGSSYEQYF.

The CDR3 is CASRNVSGTDDYEQYF. The CDR3, as DNA: TGCGCCAGCAGAAACGTATCTGGGACAGACGACTACGAGCAGTACTTC. The chain employs TRBV10-1 and TRBJ2-7; 7 positions agree with TRBD1. CDR1 is WNHNN, CDR2 SYGVQD, per germline (reference sequence). CDR3 length: 16 residues. With V trimmed by 6 bases and J by 3 bases, 14 bases remained unmatched.

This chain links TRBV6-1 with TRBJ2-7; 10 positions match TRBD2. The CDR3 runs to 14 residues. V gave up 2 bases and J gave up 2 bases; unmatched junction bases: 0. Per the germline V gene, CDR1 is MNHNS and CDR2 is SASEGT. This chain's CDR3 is CASSELAGAYEQYF. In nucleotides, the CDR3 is TGTGCCAGCAGTGAACTAGCGGGAGCCTACGAGCAGTACTTC.

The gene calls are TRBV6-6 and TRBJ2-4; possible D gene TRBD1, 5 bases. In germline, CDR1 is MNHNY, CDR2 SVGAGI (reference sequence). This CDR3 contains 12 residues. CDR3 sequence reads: CASSGSKNIQYF. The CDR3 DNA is TGTGCTAGCTCAGGGTCCAAAAACATTCAGTACTTC.

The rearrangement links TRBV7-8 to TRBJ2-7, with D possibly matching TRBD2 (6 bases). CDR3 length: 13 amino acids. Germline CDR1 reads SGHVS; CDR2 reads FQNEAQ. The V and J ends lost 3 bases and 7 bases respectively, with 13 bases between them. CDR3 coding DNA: TGTGCCAGCAGCTTCTCGCAGGAGGGGGAGCAGTACTTC. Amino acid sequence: CASSFSQEGEQYF.

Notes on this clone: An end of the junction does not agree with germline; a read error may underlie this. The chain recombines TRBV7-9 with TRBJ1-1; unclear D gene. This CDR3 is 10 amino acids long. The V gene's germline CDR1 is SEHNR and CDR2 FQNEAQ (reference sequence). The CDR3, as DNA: TGTGCCAGCAGCTTGATAGACACCACTTTT. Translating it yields CASSLIDTTF.

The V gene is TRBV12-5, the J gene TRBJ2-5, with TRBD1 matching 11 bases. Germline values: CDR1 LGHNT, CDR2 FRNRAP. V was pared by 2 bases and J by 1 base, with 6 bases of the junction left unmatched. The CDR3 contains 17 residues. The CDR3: CASGLWGDRGTQETQYF. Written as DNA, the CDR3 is TGTGCTAGTGGTTTGTGGGGGGACAGGGGGACCCAAGAGACCCAGTACTTC.

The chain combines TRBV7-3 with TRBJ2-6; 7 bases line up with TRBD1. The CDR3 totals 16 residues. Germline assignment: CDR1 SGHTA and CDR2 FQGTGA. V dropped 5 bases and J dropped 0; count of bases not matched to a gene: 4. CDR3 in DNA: TGTGCCAGCAGCCTCACAGGGGTCTCTGGGGCCAACGTCCTGACTTTC. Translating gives CASSLTGVSGANVLTF.

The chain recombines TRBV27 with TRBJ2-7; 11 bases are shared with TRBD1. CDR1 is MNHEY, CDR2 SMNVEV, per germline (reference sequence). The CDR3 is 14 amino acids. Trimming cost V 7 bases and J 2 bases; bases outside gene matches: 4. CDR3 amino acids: CASKVGQGAYEQYF. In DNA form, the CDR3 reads TGTGCCAGCAAGGTGGGACAGGGGGCCTACGAGCAGTACTTC.

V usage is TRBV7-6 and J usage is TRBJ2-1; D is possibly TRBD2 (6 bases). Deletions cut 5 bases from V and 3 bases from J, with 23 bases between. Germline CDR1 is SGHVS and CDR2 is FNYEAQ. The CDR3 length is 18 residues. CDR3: CASSAPPTGTSDYNEQFF. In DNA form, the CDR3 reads TGTGCCAGCAGCGCCCCCCCAACCGGGACTTCCGACTACAATGAGCAGTTCTTC.

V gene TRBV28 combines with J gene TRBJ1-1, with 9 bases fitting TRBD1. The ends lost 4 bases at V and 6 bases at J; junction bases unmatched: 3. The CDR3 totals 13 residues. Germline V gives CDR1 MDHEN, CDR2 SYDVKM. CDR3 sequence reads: CASSSGTGSEAFF. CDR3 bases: TGTGCCAGCAGTTCCGGGACAGGGTCTGAAGCTTTCTTT. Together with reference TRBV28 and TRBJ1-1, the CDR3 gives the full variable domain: DVKVTQSSRYLVKRTGEKVFLECVQDMDHENMFWYRQDPGLGLRLIYFSYDVKMKEKGDIPEGYSVSREKKERFSLILESASTNQTSMYLCASSSGTGSEAFFGQGTRLTVV.

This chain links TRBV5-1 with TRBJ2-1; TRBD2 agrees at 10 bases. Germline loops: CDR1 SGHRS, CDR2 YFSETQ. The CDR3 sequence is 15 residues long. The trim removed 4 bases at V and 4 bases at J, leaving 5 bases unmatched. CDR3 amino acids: CASSPGTSVYNEQFF. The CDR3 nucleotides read TGCGCCAGCAGCCCCGGGACTAGCGTATACAATGAGCAGTTCTTC.

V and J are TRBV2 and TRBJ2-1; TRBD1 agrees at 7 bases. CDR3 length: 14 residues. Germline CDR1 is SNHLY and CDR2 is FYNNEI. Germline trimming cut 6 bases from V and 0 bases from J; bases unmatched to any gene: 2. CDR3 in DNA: TGTGCCAGCAGGGACAGGAGCTCCTACAATGAGCAGTTCTTC. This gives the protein CASRDRSSYNEQFF.

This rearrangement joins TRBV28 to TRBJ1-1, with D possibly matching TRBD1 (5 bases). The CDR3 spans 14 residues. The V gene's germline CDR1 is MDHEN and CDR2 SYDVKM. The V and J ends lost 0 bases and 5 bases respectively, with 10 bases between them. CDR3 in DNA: TGTGCCAGCAGTTTATGGGGGGGTCGGACTGAAGCTTTCTTT. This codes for CASSLWGGRTEAFF.

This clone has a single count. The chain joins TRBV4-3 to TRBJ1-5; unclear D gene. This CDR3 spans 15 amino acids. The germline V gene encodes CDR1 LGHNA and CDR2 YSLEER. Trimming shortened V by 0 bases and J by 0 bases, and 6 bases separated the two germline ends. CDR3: CASSQEFNSNQPQHF. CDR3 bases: TGCGCCAGCAGCCAAGAGTTTAATAGCAATCAGCCCCAGCATTTT.

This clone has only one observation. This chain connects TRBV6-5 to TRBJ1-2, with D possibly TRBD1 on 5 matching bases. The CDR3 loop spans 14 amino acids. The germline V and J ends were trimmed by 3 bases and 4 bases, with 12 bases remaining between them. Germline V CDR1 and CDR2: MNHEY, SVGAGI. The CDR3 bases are TGTGCCAGCAGTTATGCTCCACAGGTCTATGGCTACACCTTC. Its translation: CASSYAPQVYGYTF.

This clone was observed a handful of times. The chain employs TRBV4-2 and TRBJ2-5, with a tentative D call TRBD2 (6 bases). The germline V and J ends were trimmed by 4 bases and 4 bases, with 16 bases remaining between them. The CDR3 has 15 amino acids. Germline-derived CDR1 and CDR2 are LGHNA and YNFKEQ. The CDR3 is CASSLGTGQVETQYF. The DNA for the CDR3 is TGTGCCAGCAGCCTTGGGACTGGGCAAGTAGAGACCCAGTACTTC.

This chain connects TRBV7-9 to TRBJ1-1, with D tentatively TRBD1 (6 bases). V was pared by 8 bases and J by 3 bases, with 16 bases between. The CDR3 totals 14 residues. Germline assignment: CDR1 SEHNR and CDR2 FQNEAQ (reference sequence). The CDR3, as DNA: TGTGCCAGCCCCCGAGCAGGGGACCACACTGAAGCTTTCTTT. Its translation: CASPRAGDHTEAFF.

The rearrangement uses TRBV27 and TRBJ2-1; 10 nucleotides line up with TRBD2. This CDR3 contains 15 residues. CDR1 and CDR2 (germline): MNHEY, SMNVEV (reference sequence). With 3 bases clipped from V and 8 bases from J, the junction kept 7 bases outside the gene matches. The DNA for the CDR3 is TGTGCCAGCAGTTTTTGGGGACTAGCGATAGATGAGCAGTTCTTC. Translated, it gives CASSFWGLAIDEQFF.

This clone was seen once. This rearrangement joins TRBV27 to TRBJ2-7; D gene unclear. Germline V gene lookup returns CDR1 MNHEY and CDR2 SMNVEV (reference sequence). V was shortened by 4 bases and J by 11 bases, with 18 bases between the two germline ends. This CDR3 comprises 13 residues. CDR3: CASSSPPIAVEYF. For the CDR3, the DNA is TGTGCCAGCAGTTCCCCCCCGATAGCAGTCGAGTACTTC.

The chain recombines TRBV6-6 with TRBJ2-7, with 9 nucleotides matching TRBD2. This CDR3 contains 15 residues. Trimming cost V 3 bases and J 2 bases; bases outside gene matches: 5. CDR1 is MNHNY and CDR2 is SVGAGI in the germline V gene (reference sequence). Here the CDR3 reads CASSYWREGPYEQYF. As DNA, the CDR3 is TGTGCCAGCAGTTATTGGCGGGAGGGCCCCTACGAGCAGTACTTC.

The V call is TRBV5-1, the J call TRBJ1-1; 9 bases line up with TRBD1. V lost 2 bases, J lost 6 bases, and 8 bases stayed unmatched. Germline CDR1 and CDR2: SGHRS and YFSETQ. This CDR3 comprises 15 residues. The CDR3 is CASSLPGTGLAEAFF. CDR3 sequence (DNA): TGCGCCAGCAGCTTACCCGGGACAGGGCTCGCTGAAGCTTTCTTT.